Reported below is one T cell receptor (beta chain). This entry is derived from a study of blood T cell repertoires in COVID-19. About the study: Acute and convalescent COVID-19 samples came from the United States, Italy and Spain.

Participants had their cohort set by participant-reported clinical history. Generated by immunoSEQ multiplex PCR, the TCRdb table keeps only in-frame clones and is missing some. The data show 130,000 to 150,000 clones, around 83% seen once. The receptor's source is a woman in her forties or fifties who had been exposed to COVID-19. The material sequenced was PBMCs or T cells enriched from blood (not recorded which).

This chain's CDR3 is CASSIGDRIPQYF. DNA for the CDR3: TGTGCCAGTAGTATCGGGGACAGGATCCCGCAGTATTTT. V is TRBV19 and J is TRBJ2-3; 8 positions match TRBD1. Trimming removed 3 bases from V and 10 bases from J; junction bases left unmatched: 6. The CDR3 length is 13 residues. CDR1 is LNHDA, CDR2 SQIVND, per germline (reference sequence).